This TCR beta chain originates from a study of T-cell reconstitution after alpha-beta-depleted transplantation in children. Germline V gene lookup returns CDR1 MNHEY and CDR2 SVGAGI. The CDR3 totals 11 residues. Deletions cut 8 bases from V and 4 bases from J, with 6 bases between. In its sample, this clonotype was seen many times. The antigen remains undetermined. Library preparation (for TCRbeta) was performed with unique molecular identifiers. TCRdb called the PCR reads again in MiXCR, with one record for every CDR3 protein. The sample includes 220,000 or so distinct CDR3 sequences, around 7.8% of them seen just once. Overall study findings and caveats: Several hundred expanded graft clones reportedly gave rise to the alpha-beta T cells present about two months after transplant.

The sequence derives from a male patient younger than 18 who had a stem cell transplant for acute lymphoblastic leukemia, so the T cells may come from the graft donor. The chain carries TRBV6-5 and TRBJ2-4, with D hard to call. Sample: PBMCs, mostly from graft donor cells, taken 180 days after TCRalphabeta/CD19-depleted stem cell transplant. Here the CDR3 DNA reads TGTGCCAGCGGGCAGAAAAACATTCAGTACTTC. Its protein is CASGQKNIQYF.